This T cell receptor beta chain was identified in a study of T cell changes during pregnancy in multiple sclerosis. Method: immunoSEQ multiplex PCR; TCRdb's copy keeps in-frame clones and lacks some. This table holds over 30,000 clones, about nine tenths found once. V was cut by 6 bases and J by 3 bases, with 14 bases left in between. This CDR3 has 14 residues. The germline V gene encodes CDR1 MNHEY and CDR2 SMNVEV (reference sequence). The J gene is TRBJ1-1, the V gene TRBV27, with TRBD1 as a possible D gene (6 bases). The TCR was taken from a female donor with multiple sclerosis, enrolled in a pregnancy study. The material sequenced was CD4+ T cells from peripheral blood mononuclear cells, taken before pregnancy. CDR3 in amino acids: CASRRQVGDTEAFF. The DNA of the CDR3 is TGTGCCAGCAGGAGACAGGTCGGGGACACTGAAGCTTTCTTT.